A selection of T cell receptor beta chains follows, all from one sample in a study of PD-L1 blockade in urothelial cancer. Sequencing was performed with immunoSEQ multiplex PCR; in TCRdb, only in-frame clones are kept and a portion is missing. The table shows 45,000 to 65,000 clones, with 84% occurring only once. The material sequenced was PBMCs, taken around atezolizumab (anti-PD-L1) treatment. The receptors derive from a middle-aged man with urothelial cancer. Both conserved end residues are part of each CDR3. D genes are given only for firm matches. Size is omitted from some rows. Given values are once, few, many or a class for expanded clones.

clone size	CDR3 length	D gene	V gene	J gene	CDR3 protein	CDR3 DNA
.	15	.	TRBV5-5	TRBJ2-3	CASSLSGLDTDTQYF	TGTGCCAGCAGCTTAAGCGGGTTGGACACAGATACGCAGTATTTT
.	16	TRBD2	TRBV13	TRBJ2-3	CASSLQLAGEWGTQYF	TGTGCCAGCAGCTTACAGCTAGCGGGAGAATGGGGGACGCAGTATTTT
.	14	TRBD1	TRBV7-2	TRBJ2-4	CASKSQGGSGIQYF	TGTGCCAGCAAATCACAGGGGGGTTCGGGCATTCAGTACTTC
.	14	.	TRBV27	TRBJ1-5	CASSSPISNQPQHF	TGTGCCAGCAGTTCCCCCATTAGCAATCAGCCCCAGCATTTT
.	14	TRBD1	TRBV5-1	TRBJ2-7	CASSAHRGRYEQYF	TGCGCCAGCAGCGCCCACAGGGGTCGGTACGAGCAGTACTTC
.	15	TRBD1	TRBV27	TRBJ2-3	CASSSWTGETDTQYF	TGTGCCAGCAGTTCTTGGACAGGGGAAACAGATACGCAGTATTTT
.	16	TRBD1	TRBV19	TRBJ2-1	CASSNQGVSSYNEQFF	TGTGCCAGTAGTAATCAGGGGGTGAGCTCCTACAATGAGCAGTTCTTC
.	15	.	TRBV9	TRBJ1-5	CASSVSPGSDQPQHF	TGTGCCAGCAGCGTATCTCCAGGGTCCGATCAGCCCCAGCATTTT
.	15	TRBD1	TRBV4-2	TRBJ2-5	CASSQGGGTGETQYF	TGTGCCAGCAGCCAAGGTGGGGGGACAGGAGAGACCCAGTACTTC
.	12	.	TRBV28	TRBJ2-7	CASSPHSYEQYF	TGTGCCAGCAGTCCCCATTCCTACGAGCAGTACTTC
.	14	TRBD2	TRBV5-8	TRBJ2-1	CASKLGRAYNEQFF	TGTGCCAGCAAGCTCGGGAGGGCCTACAATGAGCAGTTCTTC
.	13	TRBD1	TRBV19	TRBJ1-5	CASSIQGVQPQHF	TGTGCCAGTAGTATACAGGGGGTCCAGCCCCAGCATTTT
.	15	TRBD2	TRBV5-6	TRBJ2-5	CASSLRLAGVETQYF	TGTGCCAGCAGCTTGAGACTAGCGGGAGTAGAGACCCAGTACTTC
once	17	.	TRBV6-4	TRBJ2-1	CASSASPSPGSYNEQFF	TGTGCCAGCAGTGCCTCGCCCAGCCCAGGCTCCTACAATGAGCAGTTCTTC
.	15	.	TRBV9	TRBJ2-7	CASSPASVSSYEQYF	TGTGCCAGCAGCCCAGCTAGCGTAAGCTCCTACGAGCAGTACTTC
.	11	.	TRBV5-4	TRBJ1-1	CVANSNTEAFF	TGTGTCGCCAACTCGAACACTGAAGCTTTCTTT
once	14	TRBD1	TRBV7-3	TRBJ2-7	CASSYRDRGYEQYF	TGTGCCAGCAGCTACCGGGACAGGGGCTACGAGCAGTACTTC
.	15	TRBD2	TRBV19	TRBJ2-7	CASSTPTSGSTEQYF	TGTGCCAGTAGTACCCCTACTAGCGGGAGTACCGAGCAGTACTTC
.	16	TRBD2	TRBV10-1	TRBJ2-3	CASMRGGGRTTDTQYF	TGCGCCAGCATGAGGGGGGGCGGGAGGACGACAGATACGCAGTATTTT
.	12	.	TRBV7-3	TRBJ2-3	CASGELGDTQYF	TGTGCCAGCGGCGAACTCGGGGATACGCAGTATTTT
once	13	.	TRBV6-6	TRBJ2-2	CASSYSSAGELFF	TGTGCCAGCAGTTACTCATCAGCCGGGGAGCTGTTTTTT
.	15	TRBD1	TRBV5-1	TRBJ1-2	CASSLSGTANYGYTF	TGCGCCAGCAGCTTATCCGGGACAGCCAACTATGGCTACACCTTC
.	12	.	TRBV29-1	TRBJ2-3	CSVLEGTDTQYF	TGCAGCGTTTTGGAGGGCACAGATACGCAGTATTTT
.	12	.	TRBV10-3	TRBJ1-1	CAIGDKRTEAFF	TGTGCCATCGGAGATAAAAGGACTGAAGCTTTCTTT
.	16	.	TRBV5-1	TRBJ1-4	CASSLALAGLNEKLFF	TGCGCCAGCAGCTTAGCTTTGGCAGGCCTTAATGAAAAACTGTTTTTT
.	14	TRBD1	TRBV6-1	TRBJ1-1	CASSAGTGNTEAFF	TGTGCCAGCAGTGCTGGGACAGGCAACACTGAAGCTTTCTTT
.	11	.	TRBV6-5	TRBJ1-2	CASRTGGGYTF	TGTGCCAGCAGAACCGGAGGTGGCTACACCTTC
few	13	.	TRBV28	TRBJ2-3	CASSLPLGGTQYF	TGTGCCAGCAGTCTACCTCTGGGGGGTACGCAGTATTTT
.	16	TRBD2	TRBV5-1	TRBJ2-2	CASSPNSGRGAGELFF	TGCGCCAGCAGCCCAAATAGCGGGAGGGGGGCCGGGGAGCTGTTTTTT
.	14	.	TRBV28	TRBJ1-5	CASIISGRWQPQHF	TGTGCCAGCATAATCTCGGGGAGGTGGCAGCCCCAGCATTTT
.	15	TRBD2	TRBV28	TRBJ2-1	CASKSTSGPYNEQFF	TGTGCCAGCAAATCGACTAGCGGGCCCTACAATGAGCAGTTCTTC
.	12	TRBD1	TRBV19	TRBJ2-7	CASKGAAYEQYF	TGTGCCAGTAAGGGGGCGGCCTACGAGCAGTACTTC
.	13	.	TRBV27	TRBJ1-2	CASSLQGTYGYTF	TGTGCCAGCAGTTTACAGGGAACCTATGGCTACACCTTC
few	16	.	TRBV5-1	TRBJ2-2	CASHTAGKATSRELFF	TGCGCCAGCCATACCGCGGGGAAAGCGACGTCGAGGGAGCTGTTTTTT
.	14	.	TRBV7-3	TRBJ1-1	CASSFLGGGTEAFF	TGTGCCAGCAGCTTCCTGGGGGGGGGCACTGAAGCTTTCTTT
.	13	TRBD1	TRBV6-6	TRBJ1-5	CASSPGGGQPQHF	TGTGCCAGCAGTCCAGGGGGCGGTCAGCCCCAGCATTTT
.	14	TRBD1	TRBV27	TRBJ1-1	CASSLSQGRGEAFF	TGTGCCAGCAGTCTATCACAGGGGCGAGGGGAAGCTTTCTTT
.	13	TRBD1	TRBV28	TRBJ1-1	CASRHDRVTEAFF	TGTGCCAGCAGACACGACAGGGTTACTGAAGCTTTCTTT
few	16	.	TRBV6-5	TRBJ1-5	CASSSMSEYSNQPQHF	TGTGCCAGCAGTTCCATGAGCGAGTATAGCAATCAGCCCCAGCATTTT
.	15	TRBD1	TRBV7-9	TRBJ1-2	CASSAPSGGVSGYTF	TGTGCCAGCAGCGCCCCGTCAGGGGGCGTAAGTGGCTACACCTTC
.	17	TRBD1	TRBV2	TRBJ1-5	CASGPEGAGLSNQPQHF	TGTGCCAGCGGGCCCGAGGGGGCAGGTCTTAGCAATCAGCCCCAGCATTTT
.	13	.	TRBV28	TRBJ2-7	CASSLQGPAEQYF	TGTGCCAGCAGTTTACAGGGTCCCGCCGAGCAGTACTTC
.	14	TRBD1	TRBV6-4	TRBJ1-2	CASSDSNRGLGYTF	TGTGCCAGCAGTGACTCGAACAGGGGGCTTGGCTACACCTTC
.	15	TRBD2	TRBV6-5	TRBJ2-7	CASSYLSGRAYEQYF	TGTGCCAGCAGTTACCTTAGCGGGAGGGCCTACGAGCAGTACTTC
once	13	.	TRBV6-6	TRBJ2-7	CASSYGVSYEQYF	TGTGCCAGCAGTTACGGAGTAAGCTACGAGCAGTACTTC